This is a list of T cell receptor beta chains from one sample in a study of cytomegalovirus exposure and HLA in healthy donors. Using immunoSEQ multiplex PCR, the repertoire was profiled, and TCRdb retains in-frame clones only, with some absent. The top ten hold less than 3% of the sample, which has over 110,000 clones, 82% seen once. Sequenced material: PBMCs. The source is a male donor in good health and CMV-seronegative. Each CDR3 is given with its conserved first and last residue. The D gene is left open where the match is weak. Clone sizes are given selectively: once, few, many, or a class where the clone is expanded.

D,V,J,size,DNA,CDR3
NA,TRBV7-9,TRBJ1-1,NA,TGTGCCAGCAGCTTAGAGGCGGTAGGAGCTTTCTTT,CASSLEAVGAFF
NA,TRBV5-1,TRBJ2-1,NA,TGCGCCAGCAGCCGCTCGATGGGCCAAACCGAAGAGCAGTTCTTC,CASSRSMGQTEEQFF
NA,TRBV6-6,TRBJ1-2,once,TGTGCCAGCAGTTACCCCCCAGGGTGGGACTATGGCTACACCTTC,CASSYPPGWDYGYTF
NA,TRBV7-3,TRBJ2-1,NA,TGTGCCAGCAGCCCTTTACCCGGAACCGGACTACCGGGTTACAATGAGCAGTTCTTC,CASSPLPGTGLPGYNEQFF
NA,TRBV7-6,TRBJ1-1,once,TGTGCCAGCAGCTTAGCGCTGGGGACATTTGGAACTGAAGCTTTCTTT,CASSLALGTFGTEAFF
TRBD2,TRBV4-2,TRBJ2-5,NA,TGTGCCAGCAGCCAAGAAGGACTAGCGGCAGATCCCGTAGAGACCCAGTACTTC,CASSQEGLAADPVETQYF
NA,TRBV2,TRBJ1-5,NA,TGTGCCAGCAGTGAAGGGGCAAGCAATCAGCCCCAGCATTTT,CASSEGASNQPQHF
NA,TRBV4-1,TRBJ2-5,NA,TGCGCCAGCAGCGAGCTAGCTCGGGAGACCCAGTACTTC,CASSELARETQYF
TRBD1,TRBV5-6,TRBJ1-5,few,TGTGCCAGCAGCTCCGGGACAGGCCTTAGCAATCAGCCCCAGCATTTT,CASSSGTGLSNQPQHF
TRBD1,TRBV27,TRBJ2-7,few,TGTGCCAGCAGTTTATGGGACAGGGCCGAGCAGTACTTC,CASSLWDRAEQYF
TRBD2,TRBV30,TRBJ2-1,few,TGTGCCTGGAAAGCCCTAGCGGGGGACATGAATGAGCAGTTCTTC,CAWKALAGDMNEQFF
TRBD2,TRBV7-8,TRBJ2-7,few,TGTGCCAGCAGGGATCTAGCGGGAGCAGGAGTGCAGTACTTC,CASRDLAGAGVQYF
NA,TRBV9,TRBJ2-2,NA,TGTGCCAGCAGCGTAGTCTTCGGGGAGCTGTTTTTT,CASSVVFGELFF
NA,TRBV6-5,TRBJ1-1,NA,TGTGCAATCCGGGGGTCCACTGAAGCTTTCTTT,CAIRGSTEAFF
NA,TRBV5-1,TRBJ1-4,few,TGCGCCAGCAGCTTTAAGGGGACTAATGAAAAACTGTTTTTT,CASSFKGTNEKLFF
NA,TRBV25-1,TRBJ2-2,NA,TGTGCCAGCTCTGCCCGGGACTCTTACACCGGGGAGCTGTTTTTT,CASSARDSYTGELFF
NA,TRBV28,TRBJ2-3,NA,TGTGCCAGCAGTTTATTCATATTGGGTACGGGGAGCACAGATACGCAGTATTTT,CASSLFILGTGSTDTQYF
TRBD2,TRBV2,TRBJ2-3,NA,TGTGCCAGCAGTGAAACTCTAGCGGGGTCCACAGATACGCAGTATTTT,CASSETLAGSTDTQYF